A single T cell receptor (beta chain) is shown here with its context. The sample belongs to a study of blood T cell repertoires in COVID-19. The overall study: Sample material is recorded as cDNA or gDNA derived from T cells, B-cell-depleted T cells, or PBMCs.

The participants were between roughly 18 and 89 years old and came from under 25 US areas. What the recovered Cohort 3 donors had was two negative PCRs, clearance, or symptom resolution. Assay: immunoSEQ multiplex PCR; the TCRdb copy retains only in-frame clones and omits some. This table has approximately 450,000 clones, approximately 90% appearing once. Germline lookup yields CDR1 MNHNS and CDR2 SASEGT. V gave up 3 bases and J gave up 4 bases; unmatched junction bases: 7. CDR3 length: 15 amino acids. The chain combines TRBV6-1 with TRBJ2-5; 8 bases align to TRBD2. The sample was PBMCs or T cells enriched from blood (not recorded which). The clonotype originates from a man between 25 and 39 years old who had recovered from COVID-19. The DNA of the CDR3 is TGTGCCAGCAGTGAGGGGACTAGTTTTATAGAGACCCAGTACTTC. This encodes CASSEGTSFIETQYF.